Shown below are 12 T cell receptor beta chains from a single sample sequenced in a study of human T cells and chemical hapten exposure. Described time point: patch test 2, 6 weeks after DPC sensitization. The treatment: therapeutic diphenylcyclopropenone sensitization with weekly scalp DPC. TCRdb re-called the RACE reads through MiXCR, storing one row per CDR3 protein. Of about 69,000 distinct CDR3 sequences in the sample, around a tenth are singletons; the top ten hold about 6.9%. Material: whole blood, obtained in connection with sensitization to the hapten diphenylcyclopropenone (DPC). Receptor source: a woman in her fifties or sixties with alopecia areata. Some clones in this sample may be carry-over from other donors' samples.

On this clonotype itself: A much more abundant neighbour one base away suggests this may be a read error. The genes are TRBV20-1 and TRBJ2-7, with D perhaps TRBD2 (5 bases). CDR1 and CDR2 (germline): DFQATT, SNEGSKA (reference sequence). V was shortened by 6 bases and J by 6 bases, with 15 bases between the two germline ends. CDR3 length: 12 amino acids. The CDR3 region is CSASRVGREQYF. The CDR3 DNA reads as TGCAGTGCGTCGCGGGTGGGCCGCGAGCAGTACTTC.

This clonotype was recorded many times. The chain employs TRBV18 and TRBJ1-1; D might be TRBD1 (5 bases). The CDR3 length is 13 residues. Germline values: CDR1 KGHSH, CDR2 LQKENI. The V end was cut by 3 bases, the J end by 3 bases, with 8 bases between. Here the CDR3 DNA reads TGTGCCAGCTCACCCACAGGAGACACTGAAGCTTTCTTT. The encoded protein is CASSPTGDTEAFF. The whole variable domain, remainder taken from reference TRBV18 and TRBJ1-1, is NAGVMQNPRHLVRRRGQEARLRCSPMKGHSHVYWYRQLPEEGLKFMVYLQKENIIDESGMPKERFSAEFPKEGPSILRIQQVVRGDSAAYFCASSPTGDTEAFFGQGTRLTVV.

This clonotype was counted a few times. The V gene is TRBV20-1, the J gene TRBJ2-2; 8 bases fit TRBD1. V dropped 3 bases and J dropped 4; count of bases not matched to a gene: 7. CDR1 and CDR2 (germline): DFQATT, SNEGSKA (reference sequence). This CDR3 spans 15 amino acids. For the CDR3, the DNA is TGCAGTGCTAGTGGGCAGGGGGCCATCACCGGGGAGCTGTTTTTT. Protein: CSASGQGAITGELFF.

There are many counts of this clonotype. The rearrangement links TRBV20-1 to TRBJ1-1, with D unclear. CDR3 length equals 14 residues. The ends were cut back, 6 bases at V and 4 bases at J, with 18 bases in the middle. CDR1 is DFQATT, CDR2 SNEGSKA, per germline (reference sequence). DNA for the CDR3: TGCAGTGCCCGCCGGTGGGGTGACGGCACTGAAGCTTTCTTT. It encodes CSARRWGDGTEAFF.

At least ten counts were recorded for this clonotype. This chain uses TRBV20-1 with TRBJ2-2; unclear D gene. Germline V gives CDR1 DFQATT, CDR2 SNEGSKA (reference sequence). The CDR3 sequence is 15 residues long. Trimming removed 6 bases from V and 0 bases from J, with 14 bases in between. The CDR3 region is CSARIWGANTGELFF. The CDR3 DNA reads as TGCAGTGCACGAATCTGGGGTGCGAACACCGGGGAGCTGTTTTTT.

The table lists this clonotype with many counts. The J gene is TRBJ2-7, the V gene TRBV7-9, with D possibly matching TRBD2 (5 bases). V lost 5 bases to trimming and J lost 3 bases, with 17 bases between them. The V gene's germline CDR1 is SEHNR and CDR2 FQNEAQ (reference sequence). The CDR3 is made up of 15 amino acids. This chain's CDR3 is CASSLHRDGGYEQYF. CDR3 bases: TGTGCCAGCAGCCTACACCGAGACGGAGGCTACGAGCAGTACTTC.

This clonotype was observed many times. The chain combines TRBV5-4 with TRBJ1-1; D uncertain. The CDR3 totals 13 residues. The ends were cut back, 6 bases at V and 1 base at J, with 10 bases in the middle. Germline-derived CDR1 and CDR2 are SGHNT and YYREEE (reference sequence). The CDR3 nucleotides read TGTGCCAGCAACACCGGCTGGAACACTGAAGCTTTCTTT. Its protein product is CASNTGWNTEAFF.

This clonotype has ten or more counts. The J gene is TRBJ1-1, the V gene TRBV10-1; D is perhaps TRBD1 (6 bases). CDR1 is WNHNN and CDR2 is SYGVQD in the germline V gene (reference sequence). This CDR3 has 12 residues. V lost 2 bases to trimming and J lost 13 bases, with 14 bases between them. CDR3 DNA sequence: TGCGCCAGCAGTGAGCTTCAGGGGCGGGATTTCTTT. Protein sequence: CASSELQGRDFF.

In its sample, this clonotype was seen a few times. The CDR3 DNA is TGTGCCAGTAGTCCCGCCCAAGCGGGAGTCTCCGGGTACAATGAGCAGTTCTTC. Protein: CASSPAQAGVSGYNEQFF. The V call is TRBV19, the J call TRBJ2-1; the match to TRBD2 covers 8 bases. The germline V gene encodes CDR1 LNHDA and CDR2 SQIVND (reference sequence). This CDR3 comprises 18 residues. Trimming at V came to 5 bases and at J to 4 bases, leaving 16 bases not matched to a gene.

This clonotype was seen repeatedly, ten times or more. The CDR3 region is CASSLQGDQPQHF. In DNA, the CDR3 is TGTGCCAGCAGCCTACAGGGTGATCAGCCCCAGCATTTT. The chain employs TRBV12-3 or TRBV12-4 and TRBJ1-5, with a possible D match to TRBD1 (6 bases). The CDR3 is made up of 13 amino acids. V lost 6 bases, J lost 5 bases, and 11 bases lay in between.

This clonotype showed up many times. This chain links TRBV29-1 with TRBJ1-5; weak D call: TRBD1 (5 bases). V was pared by 4 bases and J by 1 base, with 11 bases between. This CDR3 is 14 amino acids long. The germline CDR1 and CDR2 sequences are SQVTM and ANQGSEA. The CDR3 sequence: CSVGMGLSNQPQHF. The CDR3 nucleotides read TGCAGCGTTGGAATGGGGCTAAGCAATCAGCCCCAGCATTTT.

The sample holds many counts of this clonotype. This chain joins TRBV5-1 and TRBJ2-3; TRBD1 aligns across 11 bases. The V segment lost 9 bases and the J segment 7 bases; nucleotides outside the gene matches: 10. Germline lookup yields CDR1 SGHRS and CDR2 YFSETQ. The CDR3 runs to 14 residues. CDR3 DNA sequence: TGCGCCACACGGCTGGGACAGGGGGGCCATACGCAGTATTTT. It specifies CATRLGQGGHTQYF.